This is a list of T cell receptor beta chains from one sample in a study of regulatory T cells in long-lasting Graves disease. TCRdb reprocessed the multiplex PCR reads via MiXCR and lists one record per CDR3 protein. The top ten clones hold 12% of a sample with 550,000 to 700,000 distinct CDR3 sequences, roughly 16% of them seen once. This same sample was also taken into another study, of T cells in Graves' hyperthyroidism and ophthalmopathy.

The sequencing here drew on peripheral blood mononuclear cells (PBMCs), taken at new diagnosis, from a patient treated with antithyroid drugs. The receptors stem from a man aged 18 to 35 with Graves disease. CDR3s include the opening cysteine and the closing phenylalanine or tryptophan. A D gene is named only where the DNA matches it firmly. The listing skips clone size in some rows; elsewhere it reads once, few, many or a size class.

>.|TRBJ1-1|TRBD1|TRBV4-2
TGTGCCAGCAGCCCGGACAGGGAGGGGGAGACTGAAGCTTTCTTT
CASSPDREGETEAFF
>.|TRBJ1-1|.|TRBV30
TGTGCCTGGAGGGCCCTTGGACACCTGGGTGTAGCTTTCTTT
CAWRALGHLGVAFF
>few|TRBJ2-7|TRBD2|TRBV5-4
TGTGCCAGCAGCTATAAACCGACAGACGTCGGGACTAGGATCTACGAGCAGTACTTC
CASSYKPTDVGTRIYEQYF
>.|TRBJ2-7|TRBD1|TRBV9
TGTGCCAGCAGCGCAGGGCCGGGACAGGGGACCTACGAGCAGTACTTC
CASSAGPGQGTYEQYF
>few|TRBJ2-2|TRBD1|TRBV27
TGTGCCAGCAGTTTGGACAGGGGGAACGGGGAGCTGTTTTTT
CASSLDRGNGELFF
>.|TRBJ1-1|.|TRBV19
TGTGCCAGTAGCCCTTTTAATCCCGCCTTGAACACTGAAGCTTTCTTT
CASSPFNPALNTEAFF
>.|TRBJ2-1|.|TRBV20-1
TGCAGTGCAGGGACCCCTGAAGGGTACAATGAGCAGTTCTTC
CSAGTPEGYNEQFF
>many|TRBJ2-1|TRBD2|TRBV20-1
TGCAGTGCTATGGGACTAGCGGGAGTTGAGCAGTTCTTC
CSAMGLAGVEQFF
>many|TRBJ2-5|TRBD1|TRBV2
TGTGCCAGCAGTACCGGGACAGGGGATGAGACCCAGTACTTC
CASSTGTGDETQYF
>.|TRBJ2-7|TRBD1|TRBV29-1
TGCGGCGCAGGGGGCATCCACGAGCAGTACTTC
CGAGGIHEQYF
>.|TRBJ1-6|.|TRBV28
TGTGCCAGCAGTCCGGGCCGGGTGGAATCACCCCTCCACTTT
CASSPGRVESPLHF
>.|TRBJ1-1|.|TRBV6-9
TGTGCCAGCAGTTACGAGAACACCAGGGGTTCTCCTGAAGCTTTCTTT
CASSYENTRGSPEAFF
>many|TRBJ1-2|.|TRBV5-5
TGTGCCAGCAGCTGGGGGCCAGGGTCATATGGCTACACCTTC
CASSWGPGSYGYTF
>.|TRBJ2-3|.|TRBV15
TGTGCCACCTCCATCCTGCGTGGTTCGCCGGATACGCAGTATTTT
CATSILRGSPDTQYF
>few|TRBJ1-5|.|TRBV2
TGTGCCAGCAGTGCGCCGAGCAATCAGCCCCAGCATTTT
CASSAPSNQPQHF
>few|TRBJ2-1|TRBD2|TRBV9
TGTGCCAGCAGGGAGGGACTAGCAGATAACAATGAGCAGTTCTTC
CASREGLADNNEQFF
>.|TRBJ1-1|.|TRBV11-2
TGTGCCAGCAGCCTCTGGACAGATCCTGAAGCTTTCTTT
CASSLWTDPEAFF
>once|TRBJ1-1|.|TRBV29-1
TGCAGCGTAGACCCCGTGGGGAGGGCTGAAGCTTTCTTT
CSVDPVGRAEAFF
>.|TRBJ2-7|.|TRBV5-1
TGCGCCAGCAAGTTTGATGAGACCTACGAGCAGTACTTC
CASKFDETYEQYF
>many|TRBJ2-7|.|TRBV27
TGTGCCAGCAGTTTACGGGGGGCAGGAGGCCACGAGCAGTACTTC
CASSLRGAGGHEQYF
>few|TRBJ2-3|TRBD2|TRBV13
TGTGCCAGCAGCTCTAGCCCCTTCTCGGGGGGACGCACAGATACGCAGTATTTT
CASSSSPFSGGRTDTQYF
>few|TRBJ2-2|TRBD1|TRBV27
TGTGCCAGCAGTTTATGGATTGTGACAGGGGTGGGGGAGCTGTTTTTT
CASSLWIVTGVGELFF
>many|TRBJ2-7|.|TRBV7-9
TGTGCCAGCAGCCATTCCCCGGACAGCGAGCAGTACTTC
CASSHSPDSEQYF
>many|TRBJ1-5|.|TRBV3-1
TGTGCCAGCAGCCAAGATCGGGCGAATCAGCCCCAGCATTTT
CASSQDRANQPQHF
>many|TRBJ2-3|TRBD2|TRBV18
TGTGCCAGCTCACCATGGGCTAGCGGGCGCACAGATACGCAGTATTTT
CASSPWASGRTDTQYF
>few|TRBJ1-4|.|TRBV12-3/TRBV12-4
TGTGCCAGCAGTTCCGGGAGGGTGAGGGGAGAAAAACTGTTTTTT
CASSSGRVRGEKLFF
>many|TRBJ1-1|TRBD1|TRBV6-1
TGTGCCAGCCACCCCGAAGGGGGCAGGACTGAAGCTTTCTTT
CASHPEGGRTEAFF
>many|TRBJ1-5|TRBD1|TRBV6-1
TGTGCCAGCACCCTCGATCTACAGGGGATGGGTGATCAGCCCCAGCATTTT
CASTLDLQGMGDQPQHF
>many|TRBJ2-2|TRBD1|TRBV12-3/TRBV12-4
TGTGCCAGCAGTTTAATAGACAGGGGGCGTCCCGGGGAGCTGTTTTTT
CASSLIDRGRPGELFF
>.|TRBJ2-7|.|TRBV5-1
TGCGCCAGCAGCCCCACAGGTGGGGTGGGTGAGCAGTACTTC
CASSPTGGVGEQYF
>few|TRBJ2-1|.|TRBV27
TGTGCCAGCAGTTTATCGACGTGGGGAGTTTACAATGAGCAGTTCTTC
CASSLSTWGVYNEQFF
>many|TRBJ2-3|.|TRBV28
TGTGCCAGCCGCGAACTGGGATTGCAGTATTTT
CASRELGLQYF
>few|TRBJ2-7|.|TRBV19
TGTGCCAGTAGTTTCTCCCCCCACTACGAGCAGTACTTC
CASSFSPHYEQYF
>.|TRBJ2-3|TRBD2|TRBV7-2
TGTGCCAGCAGCGTCGGGACTAGCGGGAGATCTCTTAGGGCAGATACGCAGTATTTT
CASSVGTSGRSLRADTQYF
>few|TRBJ2-2|.|TRBV6-1
TGTGCCAGCGGTAACCTAATTGGCGACACCGGGGAGCTGTTTTTT
CASGNLIGDTGELFF
>many|TRBJ2-7|TRBD2|TRBV20-1
TGCAGTGCCGCTAGCGGGACGGTTAACGAGCAGTACTTC
CSAASGTVNEQYF
>many|TRBJ2-3|TRBD2|TRBV3-1
TGTGCCAGCAGCCCCGATTCTAGCGGGAGTCTGACAGATACGCAGTATTTT
CASSPDSSGSLTDTQYF
>many|TRBJ2-1|TRBD2|TRBV27
TGTGCCAGCAGTATCGTAGCGGGGGGTATTGAGCAGTTCTTC
CASSIVAGGIEQFF
>many|TRBJ2-5|TRBD1|TRBV2
TGTGCCAGCAGTTTACGGACAGGTTCAGAGACCCAGTACTTC
CASSLRTGSETQYF
>.|TRBJ2-7|TRBD2|TRBV20-1
TGCAGTGCCCCCGGGACTAGCGGCTACTACGAGCAGTACTTC
CSAPGTSGYYEQYF
>few|TRBJ2-5|.|TRBV4-1
TGCGCCAGCAGCCTAGGGGGGGGGGAGCAGACCCAGTACTTC
CASSLGGGEQTQYF
>few|TRBJ2-7|.|TRBV2
TGTGCCAGCAACCTATCGGGAGAGCAGTACTTC
CASNLSGEQYF
>few|TRBJ2-4|TRBD1|TRBV7-9
TGTGCCAGCAGCACAGGGGGCTCACTAGCCAAAAACATTCAGTACTTC
CASSTGGSLAKNIQYF
>once|TRBJ2-7|TRBD2|TRBV5-1
TGCGCCAGCAGCTTGGTGGGACTAGTCCAGACCGCCTACGAGCAGTACTTC
CASSLVGLVQTAYEQYF
>.|TRBJ2-7|TRBD2|TRBV12-3/TRBV12-4
TGTGCCAGCAGCAAGGGGACGAGCGGGAGGGCCCGCCTCGAGCAGTACTTC
CASSKGTSGRARLEQYF